This T cell receptor (beta chain) derives from a study of blood T cells in healthy people across ages. Background on the study: There was about one barcoded beta molecule captured by template switching per two T cells.

This clonotype was found a few times. The CDR3 consists of 13 residues. A second 7 to 11 cycle PCR used barcoded and J-beta primers. A single record per CDR3 protein comes from TCRdb applying MiXCR to the 5' RACE reads. Altogether 600,000 to 900,000 distinct CDR3 sequences are present, approximately 24% being singletons, with the ten largest covering 3%. The same sample was also used in a study of T cells of mothers and their children.

This chain links TRBV21-1 with TRBJ1-4. TRBV21-1 is shown as a pseudogene. Sample: blood. This clonotype was obtained from a boy aged 10-17 years in good health. CDR3 sequence: CASSRRTGEKLFF. As DNA, the CDR3 is TGTGCCAGCAGCCGCCGGACTGGAGAAAAACTGTTTTTT.